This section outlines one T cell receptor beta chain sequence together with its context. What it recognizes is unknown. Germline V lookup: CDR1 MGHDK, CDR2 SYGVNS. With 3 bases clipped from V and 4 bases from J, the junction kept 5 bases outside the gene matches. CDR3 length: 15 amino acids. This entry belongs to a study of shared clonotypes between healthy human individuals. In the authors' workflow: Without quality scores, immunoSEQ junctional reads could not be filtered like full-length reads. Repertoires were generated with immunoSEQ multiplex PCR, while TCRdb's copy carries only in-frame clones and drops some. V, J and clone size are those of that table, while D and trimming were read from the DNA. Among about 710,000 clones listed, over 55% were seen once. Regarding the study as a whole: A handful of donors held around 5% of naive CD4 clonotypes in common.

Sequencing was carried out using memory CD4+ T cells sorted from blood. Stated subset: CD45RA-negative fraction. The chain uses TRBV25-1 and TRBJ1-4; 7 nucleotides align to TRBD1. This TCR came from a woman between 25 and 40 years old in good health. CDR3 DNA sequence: TGTGCCAGCAGTGACCTAGACAGGGATAATGAAAAACTGTTTTTT. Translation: CASSDLDRDNEKLFF.